This entry features one T cell receptor beta chain sequence. Its antigen remains unknown. The data stem from a study of cytomegalovirus exposure and HLA in healthy donors. Study-wide points: Among TCR beta chains, those listed as cytomegalovirus-associated numbered 164. It was assumed in the presence/absence analyses that sequencing depth was roughly uniform across donors. Segments of the TCR beta V type were, in most cases, productive about 87% or about 30% of the time in an earlier analysis. With further analysis later on, most CMV-associated TCR beta chains appeared HLA-restricted.

Germline V gene lookup returns CDR1 SQVTM and CDR2 ANQGSEA. Deletions cut 2 bases from V and 6 bases from J, with 13 bases between. CDR3 length: 13 amino acids. 60 Vbeta and 13 Jbeta primers were used in PCR. Method: immunoSEQ multiplex PCR; TCRdb's copy keeps in-frame clones and lacks some. Here the sample spans about 140,000 clones, about four fifths being singletons. The chain has TRBV29-1 and TRBJ1-1, with D tentatively TRBD1 (6 bases). The clonotype originates from a man between 40 and 49 years old in good health and CMV-seropositive. The sequencing input was PBMCs. The CDR3 spells CSVESQGRPEAFF. For the CDR3, the DNA is TGCAGCGTTGAAAGCCAGGGGCGGCCTGAAGCTTTCTTT.